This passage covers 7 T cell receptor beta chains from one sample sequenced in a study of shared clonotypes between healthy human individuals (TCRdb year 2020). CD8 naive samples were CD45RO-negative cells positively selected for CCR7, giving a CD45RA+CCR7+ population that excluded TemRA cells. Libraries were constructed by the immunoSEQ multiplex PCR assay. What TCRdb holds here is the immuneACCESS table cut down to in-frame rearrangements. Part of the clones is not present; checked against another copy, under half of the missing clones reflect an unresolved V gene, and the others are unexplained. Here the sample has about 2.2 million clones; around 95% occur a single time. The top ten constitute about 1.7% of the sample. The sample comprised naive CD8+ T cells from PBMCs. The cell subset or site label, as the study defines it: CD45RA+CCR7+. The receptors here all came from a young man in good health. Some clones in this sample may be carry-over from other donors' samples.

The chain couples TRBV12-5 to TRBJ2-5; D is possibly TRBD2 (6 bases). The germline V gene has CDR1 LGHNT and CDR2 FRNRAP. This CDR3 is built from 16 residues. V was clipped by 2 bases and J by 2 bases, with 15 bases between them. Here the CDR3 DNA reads TGTGCTAGTGGTTTGTTTTTAGCGGCGACTCAAGAGACCCAGTACTTC. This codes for CASGLFLAATQETQYF.

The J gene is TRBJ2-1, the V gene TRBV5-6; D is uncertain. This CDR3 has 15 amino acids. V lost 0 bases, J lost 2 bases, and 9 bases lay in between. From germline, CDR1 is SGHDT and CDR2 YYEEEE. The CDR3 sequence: CASSLEQLPYNEQFF. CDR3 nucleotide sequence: TGTGCCAGCAGCTTGGAACAGTTACCCTACAATGAGCAGTTCTTC.

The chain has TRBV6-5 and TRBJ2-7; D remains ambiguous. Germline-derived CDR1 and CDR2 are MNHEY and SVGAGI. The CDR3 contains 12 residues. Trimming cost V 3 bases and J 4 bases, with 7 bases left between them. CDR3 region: CASSYVGYEQYF. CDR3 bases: TGTGCCAGCAGTTATGTTGGGTACGAGCAGTACTTC.

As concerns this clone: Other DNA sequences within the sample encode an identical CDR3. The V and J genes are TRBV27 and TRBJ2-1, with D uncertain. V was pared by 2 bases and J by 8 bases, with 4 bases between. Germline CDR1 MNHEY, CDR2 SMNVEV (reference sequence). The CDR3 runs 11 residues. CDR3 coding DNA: TGTGCCAGCAGTTTAGGTTATGAGCAGTTCTTC. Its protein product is CASSLGYEQFF.

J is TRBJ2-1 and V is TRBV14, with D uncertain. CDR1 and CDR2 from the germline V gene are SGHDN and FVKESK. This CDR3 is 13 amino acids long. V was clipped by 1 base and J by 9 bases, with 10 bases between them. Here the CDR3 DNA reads TGTGCCAGCAGCCAAGCGAATTCCATTGAGCAGTTCTTC. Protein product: CASSQANSIEQFF.

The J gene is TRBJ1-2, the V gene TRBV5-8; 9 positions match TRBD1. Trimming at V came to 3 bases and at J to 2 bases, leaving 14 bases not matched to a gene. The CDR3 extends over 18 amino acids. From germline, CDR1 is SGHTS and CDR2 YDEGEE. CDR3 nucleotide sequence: TGTGCCAGCAGCTCCAAGACAGGGGGTGCAAACGGAAACTATGGCTACACCTTC. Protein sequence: CASSSKTGGANGNYGYTF.

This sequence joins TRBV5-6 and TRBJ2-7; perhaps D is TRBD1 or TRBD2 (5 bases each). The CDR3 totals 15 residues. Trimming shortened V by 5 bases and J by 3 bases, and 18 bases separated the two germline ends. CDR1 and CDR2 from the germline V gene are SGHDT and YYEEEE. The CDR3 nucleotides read TGTGCCAGCAGAAAATATGAGGGGCTTGTCTACGAGCAGTACTTC. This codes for CASRKYEGLVYEQYF. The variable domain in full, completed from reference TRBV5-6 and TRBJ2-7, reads DAGVTQSPTHLIKTRGQQVTLRCSPKSGHDTVSWYQQALGQGPQFIFQYYEEEERQRGNFPDRFSGHQFPNYSSELNVNALLLGDSALYLCASRKYEGLVYEQYFGPGTRLTVT.